Reported below is one TCR beta chain. Its antigen is unidentified. Primers used in a second PCR of about 7 to 12 cycles were a sample-barcoded 5' primer and a J-beta primer mix. Sequencing of every sample gave 3 million or more CDR3-containing paired-end reads. TCRdb used MiXCR to reprocess the 5' RACE reads, holding one entry per CDR3 protein. The profile shows about 800,000 distinct CDR3 sequences, roughly 64% of them singletons. Germline assignment: CDR1 LGHNT and CDR2 FRNRAP. The V end was cut by 3 bases, the J end by 3 bases, with 10 bases between. The CDR3 loop spans 14 amino acids. These data belong to a study of blood T cells in healthy people across ages. The donors, all healthy, were Caucasians living in Russia, aged roughly 6 to 100. Findings and limits, study-wide: Fewer expanded clones and more diversity marked long-lived versus aged donors. Across the age range, TCR beta diversity per million T cells fell in a roughly linear way.

The sequence was obtained from a man aged 25 to 45 in good health. The V gene is TRBV12-5, the J gene TRBJ2-3; D perhaps matches TRBD1 (5 bases). The sequenced sample consisted of blood. The chain's CDR3 is CASGFLGATDTQYF. CDR3 coding DNA: TGTGCTAGTGGTTTTTTAGGGGCGACAGATACGCAGTATTTT.